This T cell receptor beta chain was identified during a study of metastatic and nonmetastatic thyroid tumors. Study-wide context: Malignant thyroid and benign thyroid patients provided blood and tumor or nodule tissue whose repertoires were compared. Study-level findings and limits: According to reports, the diversity of TCR beta was significantly higher in malignant thyroid tumors than in benign nodules, and this held in both blood and tumor samples.

Note on this clone: Its antigen is unidentified.

CDR1 and CDR2 (germline): LNHNV, YYDKDF (reference sequence). The CDR3 contains 11 residues. V lost 4 bases, J lost 14 bases, and 14 bases lay in between. In the study's own analysis: The study built a papillary thyroid cancer distant-metastasis classifier from CDR3 differences across clinicopathological groups. TCRdb re-clonotyped the PCR reads through MiXCR. These V and J calls derive from TCRdb rather than the authors' analysis. The sample records 13,000 or so clones, under 30% being singletons. All patients were treatment-naive before thyroid surgery. V and J are TRBV15 and TRBJ1-2; weak D call: TRBD1 (6 bases). The origin of this receptor is a male donor with papillary thyroid cancer or a benign thyroid nodule (not recorded which). Some clones in this sample may be carry-over from other donors' samples. The specimen sequenced was blood. The CDR3 coding sequence is TGTGCCACCAGCACCCATACAGGGTTTACCTTC. Its translation is CATSTHTGFTF.